This TCR beta chain was recorded in a study of blood T cell repertoires in COVID-19. At the level of the study: PBMCs, B-cell-depleted T cells, or T cells provided the cDNA or gDNA that made up the material.

Assay: immunoSEQ multiplex PCR; the TCRdb copy retains only in-frame clones and omits some. Here the sample spans 240,000 or so clones, roughly 80% being singletons. Germline values: CDR1 MNHEY, CDR2 SVGAGI. CDR3 length equals 14 residues. J gave up 7 bases and V 5 bases, and 5 bases lay outside the gene matches. The receptor comes from a woman in her sixties with active or convalescent COVID-19. The chain joins TRBV6-5 to TRBJ1-6; 7 bases line up with TRBD1. Sequencing was carried out using peripheral blood. CDR3: CASSTGQTNSPLHF. CDR3 bases: TGTGCCAGCAGTACGGGACAGACGAATTCACCCCTCCACTTT.